A single sample gave rise to the 8 T cell receptor beta chains below, sequenced in a study of identical twins. TCRdb redid the calling of the 5' RACE reads with MiXCR, one entry per CDR3 protein. Of around 280,000 distinct CDR3 sequences listed, 6.5% to 9.5% are singletons. A further study also used this sample, focusing on yellow fever vaccine responses in identical twins.

Sequences were obtained from memory (CD45RO+) T cells sorted from blood. The receptors shown here come from a woman aged 18-29 years in good health.

This rearrangement joins TRBV19 to TRBJ1-2; D is perhaps TRBD1 (5 bases). Germline-derived CDR1 and CDR2 are LNHDA and SQIVND (reference sequence). This CDR3 is 15 amino acids long. V was clipped by 3 bases and J by 0 bases, with 11 bases between them. Here the CDR3 reads CASSILGTSNYGYTF. The CDR3 nucleotides are TGTGCCAGTAGTATTCTAGGGACCTCTAACTATGGCTACACCTTC.

This clonotype has a count of ten or more. The V call is TRBV20-1, the J call TRBJ2-7; a weak D match, TRBD1 (5 bases). The CDR3 covers 13 residues. CDR1 and CDR2 from the germline V gene are DFQATT and SNEGSKA (reference sequence). V was clipped by 5 bases and J by 5 bases, with 16 bases between them. As DNA, the CDR3 is TGCAGTGCTGGGGCAGGGTCGGTCGACGAGCAGTACGTC. The encoded protein is CSAGAGSVDEQYV.

This clonotype was observed at least ten times. The genes are TRBV5-1 and TRBJ2-1, with 7 bases aligning to TRBD1. V shed 5 bases and J 5 bases; nucleotides not matched to a gene: 13. CDR3 length equals 16 residues. Germline V CDR1 and CDR2: SGHRS, YFSETQ. DNA of the CDR3: TGCGCCAGCAGGAAGGTGGGCAGGGGGTTGAACAATGAGCAGTTCTTC. Residues: CASRKVGRGLNNEQFF.

The rearrangement links TRBV14 to TRBJ1-2; D possibly corresponds to TRBD1 (5 bases). CDR1 and CDR2 from the germline V gene are SGHDN and FVKESK. CDR3 length: 14 amino acids. The V and J ends lost 0 bases and 7 bases respectively, with 12 bases between them. The CDR3 bases are TGTGCCAGCAGCCAAGAGAGGGGTCTCCGTGGCTACACCTTC. It yields the protein CASSQERGLRGYTF.

In this sample, this clonotype is medium-sized (0.01 to 0.1%). The rearrangement joins TRBV5-1 to TRBJ2-5, with 7 positions matching TRBD1. Germline CDR1 and CDR2: SGHRS and YFSETQ. The V gene end was trimmed by 4 bases and the J gene end by 2 bases; junction bases not matched to a gene: 8. CDR3 length: 15 amino acids. CDR3 sequence reads: CASSSSGQNQETQYF. CDR3 sequence (DNA): TGCGCCAGCAGCAGCTCGGGACAGAATCAAGAGACCCAGTACTTC.

There are a few counts of this clonotype. The chain couples TRBV19 to TRBJ2-2; 8 bases align to TRBD2. V shed 9 bases, J shed 0 bases, and the junction held 3 bases outside the gene matches. Germline V gene lookup returns CDR1 LNHDA and CDR2 SQIVND (reference sequence). This CDR3 is 14 amino acids long. This CDR3 reads CASGGAANTGELFF. CDR3 nucleotide sequence: TGTGCCAGCGGGGGGGCGGCGAACACCGGGGAGCTGTTTTTT.

The chain recombines TRBV7-2 with TRBJ2-1, with D hard to call. The CDR3 consists of 15 residues. Germline V CDR1 and CDR2: SGHTA, FQGNSA. The V end was cut by 5 bases, the J end by 3 bases, with 14 bases between. The chain's CDR3 is CASSPGRVLYNEQFF. CDR3 DNA sequence: TGTGCCAGCAGCCCAGGTAGGGTACTCTACAATGAGCAGTTCTTC.

This clonotype was counted between two and nine times. This chain joins TRBV9 and TRBJ2-3; D tentatively reads TRBD1 or TRBD2 (6 bases each). The V gene lost 4 bases and the J gene lost 2 bases, with 17 bases spanning the gap. CDR3 size: 16 residues. Germline CDR1 SGDLS, CDR2 YYNGEE. The CDR3 sequence is CASSPGIGGPTDTQYF. CDR3 bases: TGTGCCAGCAGCCCCGGTATCGGGGGCCCCACAGATACGCAGTATTTT.